This T cell receptor (beta chain) was sequenced during a study of blood T cell repertoires in COVID-19. Whole-study context: PBMCs, B-cell-depleted T cells, or T cells provided the cDNA or gDNA that made up the material.

Study processing details: Estimated nucleated cell counts came from reference gene primer amplification. Method: immunoSEQ multiplex PCR; TCRdb's copy keeps in-frame clones and lacks some. That table supplies the V and J calls and clone size; D and trimming were determined from the DNA. This table holds approximately 450,000 clones, approximately 90% found once. Germline V gene sequence: CDR1 MDHEN, CDR2 SYDVKM. The CDR3 runs 18 residues. Trimming took 6 bases from V and 3 from J; bases not matched to a gene: 18. This chain links TRBV28 with TRBJ2-7; 9 bases are shared with TRBD1. The sample consisted of PBMCs or T cells enriched from blood (not recorded which). The receptor comes from a young woman with acute COVID-19. CDR3 nucleotides: TGTGCCAGCAGCTTGGGAGACCCCGGGACAGGGTTTTACTACGAGCAGTACTTC. Translation: CASSLGDPGTGFYYEQYF.